These 2 T cell receptor beta chains originate from one sample sequenced in a study of cytomegalovirus exposure and HLA in healthy donors. TCRdb keeps only in-frame clones here, not all; method: immunoSEQ multiplex PCR. Among over 200,000 clones listed, approximately 87% were seen once. Sequences were obtained from PBMCs. The receptors stem from a woman aged 18-29 years in good health and CMV-seronegative.

J is TRBJ2-7 and V is TRBV5-1; 9 bases agree with TRBD1. With 4 bases clipped from V and 2 bases from J, the junction kept 13 bases outside the gene matches. Looked up from germline, CDR1 is SGHRS and CDR2 is YFSETQ. This CDR3 has 17 residues. The CDR3 nucleotides are TGCGCCAGCAGCCCCGGGGGCCCCGGGACAGGGACCTACGAGCAGTACTTC. Residues: CASSPGGPGTGTYEQYF.

The chain combines TRBV28 with TRBJ2-6; D may be TRBD1 (6 bases). Germline assignment: CDR1 MDHEN and CDR2 SYDVKM. V shed 5 bases and J shed 0 bases, with 14 bases lying between them. CDR3 size: 17 residues. CDR3 protein: CASSGRGAASGANVLTF. Written as DNA, the CDR3 is TGTGCCAGCAGTGGCAGGGGAGCGGCCTCTGGGGCCAACGTCCTGACTTTC.